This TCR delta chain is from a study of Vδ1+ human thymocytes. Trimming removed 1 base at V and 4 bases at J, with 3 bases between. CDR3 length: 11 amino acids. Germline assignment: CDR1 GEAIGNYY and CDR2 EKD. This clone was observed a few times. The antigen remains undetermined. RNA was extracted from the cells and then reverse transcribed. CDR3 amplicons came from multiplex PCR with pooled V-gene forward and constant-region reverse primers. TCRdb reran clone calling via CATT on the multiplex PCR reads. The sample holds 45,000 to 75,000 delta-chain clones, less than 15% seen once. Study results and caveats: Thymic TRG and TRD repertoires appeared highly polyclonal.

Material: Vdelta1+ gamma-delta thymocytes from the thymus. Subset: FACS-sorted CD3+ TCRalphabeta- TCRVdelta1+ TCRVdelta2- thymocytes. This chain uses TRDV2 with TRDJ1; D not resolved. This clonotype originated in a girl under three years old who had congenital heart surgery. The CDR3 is CACDTFDKLIF. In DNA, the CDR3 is TGTGCCTGTGACACTTTCGATAAACTCATCTTT.